The 4 T cell receptor beta chains listed next were all sequenced from one sample in a study of blood T cell repertoires in COVID-19. Profiling relied on immunoSEQ multiplex PCR, and the TCRdb table lists in-frame clones only, not all of them. This table has roughly 85,000 clones, 70% to 90% appearing once. The sample taken for sequencing was peripheral blood. The receptors originated from a man in his forties or fifties with active or convalescent COVID-19.

CDR3 loop: CASTRTGASGEQYF. CDR3 nucleotide sequence: TGCGCCAGCACCCGGACAGGGGCGTCAGGGGAGCAGTACTTC. The chain carries TRBV5-1 and TRBJ2-7; TRBD1 matches 9 bases. The V and J ends lost 6 bases and 7 bases, in that order; junction bases with no gene match: 11. Germline-derived CDR1 and CDR2 are SGHRS and YFSETQ. The CDR3 contains 14 residues.

The genes are TRBV14 and TRBJ2-1, with a weak D call TRBD2 (7 bases). Looked up from germline, CDR1 is SGHDN and CDR2 is FVKESK. V lost 5 bases and J lost 5, with 28 bases in between. The CDR3 length is 19 residues. CDR3 region: CASSFRRGGSLRPNNEQFF. CDR3 coding DNA: TGTGCCAGCAGCTTTCGGAGGGGGGGTTCTCTTCGCCCTAACAATGAGCAGTTCTTC.

The CDR3 nucleotides read TGTGCCAGCAGCCGATCCGGGGAGACAGGGGGCTGGGAGACCCAGTACTTC. The encoded protein is CASSRSGETGGWETQYF. The rearrangement joins TRBV7-8 to TRBJ2-5, with 10 bases aligning to TRBD1. The J segment lost 5 bases and the V segment lost 5 bases, leaving 14 bases of the junction unmatched. Germline values: CDR1 SGHVS, CDR2 FQNEAQ. The CDR3 sequence is 17 residues long.

This chain links TRBV10-3 with TRBJ1-2; no clear D gene. V gave up 5 bases and J gave up 5 bases, with 18 bases separating them. This CDR3 spans 15 amino acids. Looked up from germline, CDR1 is ENHRY and CDR2 is SYGVKD. The CDR3 bases are TGTGCCATCAGTCAGATTGCGGGGATAGGATATGGCTACACCTTC. Translation: CAISQIAGIGYGYTF.